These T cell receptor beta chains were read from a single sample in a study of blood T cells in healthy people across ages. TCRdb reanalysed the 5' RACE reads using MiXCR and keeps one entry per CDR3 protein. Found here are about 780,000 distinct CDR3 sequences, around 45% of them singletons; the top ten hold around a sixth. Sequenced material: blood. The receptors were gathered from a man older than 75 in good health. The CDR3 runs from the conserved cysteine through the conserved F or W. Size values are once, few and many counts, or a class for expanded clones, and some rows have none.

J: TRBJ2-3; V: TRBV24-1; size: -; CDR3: CATSDASVTGGKTDTQYF
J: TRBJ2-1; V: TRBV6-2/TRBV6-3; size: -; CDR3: CASSPTETATQFF
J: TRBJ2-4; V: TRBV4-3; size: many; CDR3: CASSPTFGTERNIQYF
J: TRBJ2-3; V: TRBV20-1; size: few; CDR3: CSARPRSRRDTQYF
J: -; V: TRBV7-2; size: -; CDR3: CASSLDGQSGYEQYF
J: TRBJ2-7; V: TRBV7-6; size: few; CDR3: CASSLLGLTEGEQYF
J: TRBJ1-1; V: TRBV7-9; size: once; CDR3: CASSSRQGVNTEAFF
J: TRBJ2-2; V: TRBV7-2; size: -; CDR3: CASSSRGSNTGELFF
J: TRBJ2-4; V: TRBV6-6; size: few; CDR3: CASSYSLRTAGEQYF
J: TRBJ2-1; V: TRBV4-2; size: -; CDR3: CAGSQGRTIGYNEQFF
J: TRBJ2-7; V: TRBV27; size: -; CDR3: CASSLFQGLREQYF
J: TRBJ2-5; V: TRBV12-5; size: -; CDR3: CASGLNGRGNEQYF
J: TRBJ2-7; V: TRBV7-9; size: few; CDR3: CASSPREFDEQYF
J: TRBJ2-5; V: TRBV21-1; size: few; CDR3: CASSSPGTSGKETQYF
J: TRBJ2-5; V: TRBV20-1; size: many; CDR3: CSASGTGGHQETQYF
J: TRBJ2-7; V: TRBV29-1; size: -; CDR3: CSVVRGGGLAGPSSYEQYF
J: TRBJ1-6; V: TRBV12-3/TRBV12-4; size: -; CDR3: CASGGQGGTNSPLHF
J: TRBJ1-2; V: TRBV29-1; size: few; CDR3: CSVVRTGGGYTF
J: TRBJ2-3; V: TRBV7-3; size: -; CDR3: CASSPRSGSATDTQYF
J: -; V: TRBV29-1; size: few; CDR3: CSVPAEGRYEQYF
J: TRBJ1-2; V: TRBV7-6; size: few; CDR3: CASSQSREGYGYTF
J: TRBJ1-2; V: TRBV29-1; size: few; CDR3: CSVEEYRGVRGVYGYTF
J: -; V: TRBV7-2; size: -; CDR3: CASSLEPRVTQYF
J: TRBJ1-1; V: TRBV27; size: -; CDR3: CASSNRVLNTEAFF
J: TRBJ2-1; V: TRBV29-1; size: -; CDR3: CSVEGTTSHYNEQFF
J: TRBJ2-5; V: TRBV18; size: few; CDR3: CASSIAGTGETQYF